A single sample is the source of the 8 T cell receptor beta chains below, sequenced in a study of T cell responses to AZD1222 COVID-19 vaccine. Sequencing used immunoSEQ multiplex PCR; TCRdb keeps in-frame clones, though not all of them. The table lists about 160,000 clones, 80% to 90% of them singletons. Source: peripheral blood, taken on day 0 of AZD1222 vaccination. Source of these receptors: an adult in good health.

This chain uses TRBV3-1 (or the pseudogene TRBV3-2) with TRBJ2-7, with D perhaps TRBD1 (5 bases). Trimming cost V 4 bases and J 5 bases, with 21 bases left between them. The CDR3 extends over 16 amino acids. The germline gives CDR1 LGHDT, CDR2 YNNKEL (reference sequence). CDR3 bases: TGTGCCAGCAGCCCCGGACAAAATCCGTGGGTGGACGAGCAGTACTTC. Encoded protein: CASSPGQNPWVDEQYF.

V is TRBV7-9 and J is TRBJ2-7, with a tentative D call TRBD2 (5 bases). V shed 5 bases and J shed 7 bases, with 15 bases lying between them. The CDR3 contains 13 residues. Per germline, CDR1 SEHNR and CDR2 FQNEAQ (reference sequence). CDR3 bases: TGTGCCAGCAGCCTCGGTCCCGGGATTGAGCAGTACTTC. Its translation: CASSLGPGIEQYF.

The chain combines TRBV28 with TRBJ2-7, with D perhaps TRBD1 or TRBD2 (6 bases each). V lost 5 bases and J 1 base, leaving 27 bases between the germline ends. Germline CDR1 is MDHEN and CDR2 is SYDVKM. The CDR3 sequence is 19 residues long. The CDR3 DNA sequence: TGTGCCAGCAGTATCCCCCCATCTCACGGGGGCGATAGGTCCTACGAGCAGTACTTC. It yields the protein CASSIPPSHGGDRSYEQYF.

The V gene is TRBV9, the J gene TRBJ2-7; 10 bases match TRBD2. Per germline, CDR1 SGDLS and CDR2 YYNGEE. The CDR3 contains 14 residues. Trimming took 3 bases from V and 3 from J; bases not matched to a gene: 3. CDR3 coding DNA: TGTGCCAGCAGCGGATCTAGCGGGGGCTACGAGCAGTACTTC. Protein: CASSGSSGGYEQYF.

The rearrangement uses TRBV7-2 and TRBJ2-1, with 12 nucleotides matching TRBD2. The CDR3 length is 15 residues. Trimming removed 1 base from V and 12 bases from J; junction bases left unmatched: 7. CDR1 is SGHTA, CDR2 FQGNSA, per germline. CDR3 loop: CASSLVTSGGLGQFF. The CDR3 nucleotides are TGTGCCAGCAGCTTAGTAACTAGCGGGGGGCTTGGGCAGTTCTTC.

The CDR3 nucleotides are TGTGCCAGCTCACTCGGCTACGAGCAGTACGTC. Protein: CASSLGYEQYV. The V call is TRBV18, the J call TRBJ2-7; D is uncertain. V shed 4 bases and J shed 3 bases, with 4 bases lying between them. The CDR3 consists of 11 residues. Germline lookup yields CDR1 KGHSH and CDR2 LQKENI.

CDR3 coding DNA: TGTGCCAGCAGCTCGGGACTAGCGGGGGGGCTTACCGGGGAGCTGTTTTTT. Protein sequence: CASSSGLAGGLTGELFF. The rearrangement uses TRBV11-3 and TRBJ2-2, with 16 bases matching TRBD2. The CDR3 covers 17 residues. Germline CDR1 SGHNT, CDR2 YENEEA. V lost 4 bases and J lost 5; bases outside the gene matches: 4.

This clone has only one observation. This chain connects TRBV27 to TRBJ1-2; D perhaps matches TRBD1 (5 bases). Germline CDR1 reads MNHEY; CDR2 reads SMNVEV (reference sequence). The CDR3 totals 19 residues. V lost 6 bases and J 4 bases, leaving 30 bases between the germline ends. DNA for the CDR3: TGTGCCAGCAGCCCACGGTACGCAGGGAAGAATCCTTTTATCTATGGCTACACCTTC. It specifies CASSPRYAGKNPFIYGYTF.